Listed here is a single T cell receptor (beta chain). These data come from a study of cytomegalovirus exposure and HLA in healthy donors. The CDR3 extends over 15 amino acids. V gave up 3 bases and J gave up 0 bases, with 12 bases separating them. CDR1 is SEHNR, CDR2 FQNEAQ, per germline (reference sequence). PCR involved 60 Vbeta and 13 Jbeta primers. Clones were sequenced by immunoSEQ multiplex PCR, and TCRdb holds only the in-frame ones, with some missing. Of 200,000 to 250,000 clones in the sample, approximately 88% were seen once. J is TRBJ2-7 and V is TRBV7-9; tentative D call: TRBD2 (5 bases). The source is a boy younger than 10 in good health and CMV-seronegative. Sequenced sample: PBMCs. CDR3 coding DNA: TGTGCCAGCAGCTTTTCAGGAGGTGGCTCCTACGAGCAGTACTTC. Its protein product is CASSFSGGGSYEQYF. Drawing the rest from reference TRBV7-9 and TRBJ2-7, the complete variable domain is DTGVSQNPRHKITKRGQNVTFRCDPISEHNRLYWYRQTLGQGPEFLTYFQNEAQLEKSRLLSDRFSAERPKGSFSTLEIQRTEQGDSAMYLCASSFSGGGSYEQYFGPGTRLTVT.